Sequencing of this T cell receptor beta chain was carried out in a study of cytomegalovirus exposure and HLA in healthy donors. Findings and limits, study-wide: Later genetic work tied a missense DCLRE1C variant to beta-chain V and J trimming. There was a cluster of highly shared sequence variants that was likely a sequencing artifact. Later work found most CMV-associated TCR beta chains apparently HLA-restricted.

Researchers ran the PCR with 60 Vbeta and 13 Jbeta primers. Clones were sequenced by immunoSEQ multiplex PCR, and TCRdb holds only the in-frame ones, with some missing. The sample has about 200,000 clones, 79% seen once. The table lists this clone with a few counts. The target antigen is unknown. Trimming left V 0 bases short and J 9 bases short, with 6 bases between. Per germline, CDR1 KGHSH and CDR2 LQKENI. The length of the CDR3 is 12 residues. All the people who gave samples were healthy bone marrow donors. This TCR came from a man aged 45-65 years in good health and CMV-seronegative. The V gene is TRBV18, the J gene TRBJ2-1; D gene unclear. The sample taken for sequencing was PBMCs. The CDR3 loop is CASSPPRFEQFF. The CDR3 coding sequence is TGTGCCAGCTCACCACCGAGGTTTGAGCAGTTCTTC.